This T cell receptor (beta chain) was sequenced during a study of PD-L1 blockade in urothelial cancer. The CDR3 consists of 15 residues. Germline CDR1 reads MNHNS; CDR2 reads SASEGT. Trimming removed 6 bases from V and 4 bases from J; junction bases left unmatched: 9. Clones were read by immunoSEQ multiplex PCR, and TCRdb kept only the in-frame ones, dropping some. The sample carries 55,000 to 70,000 clones, roughly four fifths recorded once. The clonotype originates from a man between 65 and 80 years old with urothelial cancer. This chain links TRBV6-1 with TRBJ1-5; 7 nucleotides agree with TRBD1. The sequences come from PBMCs, collected around atezolizumab (anti-PD-L1) treatment. For the CDR3, the DNA is TGTGCCAGCAGCGAGAGGGGGCTGGGTAATCAGCCCCAGCATTTT. This gives the protein CASSERGLGNQPQHF.